This T cell receptor beta chain is drawn from a study of blood T cell repertoires in COVID-19. The CDR3 runs 13 residues. Germline CDR1 LNHDA, CDR2 SQIVND (reference sequence). V shed 9 bases, J shed 1 base, and the junction held 2 bases outside the gene matches. The method was immunoSEQ multiplex PCR; TCRdb's version includes in-frame clones alone and lacks a portion of them. This sample carries around 370,000 clones, approximately 90% of them seen once, and the ten largest clones take about 1.1%. Cohort 3 donors were reported recovered after two negative PCRs, clearance, or symptom resolution. The gene calls are TRBV19 and TRBJ1-5; TRBD1 matches at 8 bases. The clonotype comes from a woman between 18 and 29 years old who had recovered from COVID-19. The material sequenced was PBMCs or T cells enriched from blood (not recorded which). CDR3: CASDRGSNQPQHF. CDR3 coding DNA: TGTGCCAGCGACAGGGGCAGCAATCAGCCCCAGCATTTT.